The clone carrying this T cell receptor (beta chain) occurred once. The sample contains more than one DNA sequence encoding this CDR3. This sample is part of a study of blood T cell repertoires in COVID-19. The overall study: Spain, Italy and the United States supplied samples that represented acute and convalescent COVID-19. The analysed material was cDNA or gDNA that came from T cells, B-cell-depleted T cells, or PBMCs.

With 2 bases removed from V and 5 bases from J, the gap between germline ends came to 7 bases. Germline V gene sequence: CDR1 SGHDT, CDR2 YYEEEE. The CDR3 totals 12 residues. Study processing details: Reference gene primer amplification in the assay estimated nucleated cell counts. This table comes from immunoSEQ multiplex PCR, and its TCRdb copy is limited to in-frame clones, with some not included. V and J calls and clone size are copied from that table; D and trimming were computed from the DNA. This table has about 440,000 clones, more than 85% appearing once. The sample comprised peripheral blood. This TCR was recovered from a woman younger than 45 with acute or convalescent COVID-19. This chain links TRBV5-6 with TRBJ1-1, with unresolved D. CDR3 in amino acids: CASSFSRTEAFF. The CDR3 DNA reads as TGTGCCAGCAGCTTCTCTAGGACTGAAGCTTTCTTT.